This entry features one TCR beta chain sequence. This CDR3 is 14 amino acids long. Trimming shortened V by 1 base and J by 4 bases, and 11 bases separated the two germline ends. Germline CDR1 GTSNPN, CDR2 SVGIG (reference sequence). This entry belongs to a study of cytomegalovirus exposure and HLA in healthy donors. With 60 Vbeta and 13 Jbeta primers, the PCR was carried out. This table comes from immunoSEQ multiplex PCR, and its TCRdb copy is limited to in-frame clones, with some not included. The sample contains 150,000 to 200,000 clones, approximately 80% of which appear only once. The V call is TRBV30, the J call TRBJ2-1; a possible D gene is TRBD2 (6 bases). The sample taken for sequencing was PBMCs. The origin of this receptor is a woman in her forties or fifties in good health and CMV-seropositive. DNA of the CDR3: TGTGCCTGGAGTGGACTAGACCCTTACAATGAGCAGTTCTTC. This sequence encodes CAWSGLDPYNEQFF. The full variable domain, its missing parts supplied by reference TRBV30 and TRBJ2-1, is SQTIHQWPATLVQPVGSPLSLECTVEGTSNPNLYWYRQAAGRGLQLLFYSVGIGQISSEVPQNLSASRPQDRQFILSSKKLLLSDSGFYLCAWSGLDPYNEQFFGPGTRLTVL.